This record looks at one T cell receptor (beta chain) sequence and its context. The sample belongs to a study of identical twins. TCRdb re-derived calls from the 5' RACE reads in MiXCR, one entry per CDR3 protein. The sample lists 650,000 to 750,000 distinct CDR3 sequences; approximately 22% were seen once. Germline CDR1 and CDR2: SGHTA and FQGNSA. V lost 5 bases and J 5 bases, leaving 13 bases between the germline ends. The CDR3 is made up of 14 amino acids. The sample was also linked to a second study, of T cells expressing NK-cell markers.

The TCR sequence derives from a woman under 30 in good health. This sequence joins TRBV7-2 and TRBJ2-1; D tentatively fits TRBD1 or TRBD2 (5 bases each). The sample consisted of PBMCs. CDR3 sequence (DNA): TGTGCCAGCAGCCCTCCGGGACGCCACAATGAGCAGTTCTTC. It codes for CASSPPGRHNEQFF.